The next 2 T cell receptor beta chains were all read from a single sample in a study of blood T cells in healthy people across ages. Primed by a sample-barcoded 5' primer and a J-beta primer mix, a second PCR proceeded for 7 to 11 cycles. Each CDR3 protein is one row after TCRdb ran MiXCR on the 5' RACE reads. Of 700,000 or so distinct CDR3 sequences detected, over 20% appear once; the ten largest clones hold around a fifth. The source material was blood. The receptors were sampled from a man between 65 and 79 years old in good health.

This clonotype has a handful of counts. The rearrangement joins TRBV20-1 to TRBJ1-1; D unclear. The CDR3 has 14 amino acids. Germline assignment: CDR1 DFQATT and CDR2 SNEGSKA (reference sequence). V lost 0 bases, J lost 1 base, and 9 bases lay in between. Here the CDR3 reads CSARDPNRNTEAFF. For the CDR3, the DNA is TGCAGTGCTAGAGATCCGAACAGGAACACTGAAGCTTTCTTT.

This chain joins TRBV28 and TRBJ1-6; TRBD1 agrees at 10 bases. CDR1 is MDHEN, CDR2 SYDVKM, per germline. V lost 10 bases and J lost 9; bases outside the gene matches: 9. The CDR3 has 14 amino acids. The CDR3 protein is CATFSGTGVSPLHF. The CDR3 DNA reads TGTGCCACCTTCTCCGGGACAGGGGTTTCACCCCTCCACTTT.